A selection of T cell receptor beta chains follows, all from one sample in a study of control samples from healthy donors and cancer patients. Profiling relied on immunoSEQ multiplex PCR, and the TCRdb table lists in-frame clones only, not all of them. This table holds some 140,000 clones, just under 95% found once. The sample taken for sequencing was blood. The receptors come from a man aged 25-45 years in good health. Both conserved end residues are trimmed from each CDR3.

J | V | CDR3
TRBJ2-4 | TRBV14 | ASSSGTGKGIQY
TRBJ1-1 | TRBV6-2/TRBV6-3 | ASSYDRNTEAF
TRBJ1-2 | TRBV6-5 | ASSSSGGGYGYT
TRBJ1-2 | TRBV24-1 | ATRGQGNYGYT
TRBJ1-2 | TRBV11-3 | ASSLAGANGYT
TRBJ1-2 | TRBV28 | ASSLLGQGGFGYT
TRBJ1-4 | TRBV27 | ASSETGREKLF
TRBJ1-1 | TRBV6-5 | ASSLDFRRMNTEAF
TRBJ2-3 | TRBV24-1 | ATSDLKGDREVVDTQY
TRBJ2-1 | TRBV28 | ASSWRDASSYNEQF
TRBJ1-3 | TRBV4-2 | ASSHGAITGNTIY
TRBJ1-2 | TRBV6-5 | ASSFLQTISNYGYT
TRBJ1-2 | TRBV19 | ASSNPLTDSYGYT
TRBJ1-1 | TRBV12-3/TRBV12-4 | ASSLVTATEAF
TRBJ2-1 | TRBV5-1 | ASSDPGLAGGLGNEQF
TRBJ1-3 | TRBV6-6 | ASRDGGSGNTIY
TRBJ1-2 | TRBV9 | ASSVVGTGGYT
TRBJ2-2 | TRBV28 | ASSTPLPPGELF
TRBJ2-1 | TRBV5-1 | ASSLESGRANEQF
TRBJ1-5 | TRBV28 | ASTPAGGSQPQH
TRBJ1-2 | TRBV19 | ASSGRNPGQGAFGYT
TRBJ1-2 | TRBV7-9 | ASSLLAGARYGYT
TRBJ1-2 | TRBV12-5 | ASEPGHRNYGYT
TRBJ1-2 | TRBV5-1 | ASSLGGDGYT
TRBJ2-1 | TRBV6-4 | ASSEGLAEYNEQF
TRBJ1-5 | TRBV9 | ASSSRGLANQPQH
TRBJ1-2 | TRBV6-6 | ASLGGEPQAHYGYT
TRBJ1-1 | TRBV30 | AWATGGVEAF
TRBJ1-5 | TRBV2 | ATKAGRRGQPQH
TRBJ1-1 | TRBV20-1 | SARDLPKAF
TRBJ2-5 | TRBV29-1 | SVATGTETQY
TRBJ2-3 | TRBV28 | ASSLSYRGMGTDTQY
TRBJ2-3 | TRBV6-5 | ASSRSGGTDTQY
TRBJ2-1 | TRBV25-1 | ASSENINEQF
TRBJ1-2 | TRBV3-1/TRBV3-2 | ASSLGTGGGYT
TRBJ1-5 | TRBV28 | ASSFPRGSNQPQH
TRBJ2-1 | TRBV7-3 | ASSPKTSGSFDEQF
TRBJ1-6 | TRBV6-6 | ASSQRIRGASNSPLH
TRBJ1-4 | TRBV15 | ATSRLLVRRNEKLF
TRBJ2-2 | TRBV28 | ASSLAGNTGELF
TRBJ2-2 | TRBV6-5 | ASSYGGRNTGELF
TRBJ2-7 | TRBV4-2 | ASSQGLAEHYEQY